This is a list of T cell receptor beta chains from one sample in a study of pediatric ulcerative colitis. The method was immunoSEQ multiplex PCR; TCRdb's version includes in-frame clones alone and lacks a portion of them. The table shows some 40,000 clones, with roughly four fifths occurring only once. The sequenced material came from gut tissue. The receptors originated from a boy younger than 18 with severe ulcerative colitis. Both conserved end residues are part of each CDR3. Size values are once, few and many counts, or a class for expanded clones, and some rows have none.

clone_size j_call v_call cdr3_aa
. TRBJ2-1 TRBV9 CASSLDGDSYNEQFF
once TRBJ2-7 TRBV28 CASRQPSATYEQYF
. TRBJ2-6 TRBV18 CASSPVEVGTLSFGANVLTF
. TRBJ1-4 TRBV9 CASSVGGLGEKLFF
. TRBJ1-2 TRBV5-1 CASSLEQLNYGYTF
. TRBJ1-1 TRBV27 CASSPDREVPTEAFF
. TRBJ2-5 TRBV5-1 CASSSLVGGDQETQYF
. TRBJ2-3 TRBV5-1 CASSFTSGGRPDTQYF
. TRBJ1-1 TRBV5-1 CASSFTVAGADTEAFF
few TRBJ1-4 TRBV5-1 CASSFAWADSTNEKLFF
. TRBJ2-2 TRBV2 CASSERGDTGELFF
. TRBJ2-3 TRBV29-1 CSVEVRWTGMEDTQYF
. TRBJ2-1 TRBV5-4 CASSPSLDSYNEQFF
few TRBJ2-7 TRBV4-1 CASSQGLAIYEQYF
. TRBJ2-5 TRBV7-2 CASSLEGGRVFQYF
. TRBJ2-7 TRBV5-6 CASSVQGLAYEQYF
. TRBJ2-1 TRBV19 CASSIEGTLYNEQFF
. TRBJ2-7 TRBV19 CASSSDSFNEQYF
. TRBJ1-1 TRBV18 CASSPMGTGGNTEAFF
. TRBJ1-1 TRBV28 CASSRGGQGARNTEAFF
. TRBJ2-3 TRBV11-2 CASSLAGRAGTDTQYF
. TRBJ1-5 TRBV6-6 CASSYGGIQPQHF
. TRBJ1-1 TRBV7-9 CASSLETQNTEAFF
. TRBJ1-2 TRBV6-6 CASSYNGAVGYTF
. TRBJ2-3 TRBV4-2 CASSHSGGDSTDTQYF
few TRBJ1-1 TRBV15 CATSRGLGDTEAFF
. TRBJ1-2 TRBV25-1 CASSEFTTGIGGYTF
. TRBJ1-2 TRBV11-1 CASSPGPAGDGYTF
. TRBJ2-4 TRBV30 CAWGRANPKNIQYF
. TRBJ2-1 TRBV6-1 CASSVEYSNEQFF
. TRBJ1-1 TRBV5-6 CASSLMEGLNTEAFF
. TRBJ1-2 TRBV6-5 CASSIARDPNYGYTF
. TRBJ2-1 TRBV9 CASSGGQGGNEQFF
. TRBJ2-2 TRBV27 CASMTRGQGGTGELFF
. TRBJ2-7 TRBV28 CASSPRGHSPDEQYF
. TRBJ2-6 TRBV12-2 CASRLERGAGANVLTF
. TRBJ1-2 TRBV6-4 CASSEFGQAYGYTF
few TRBJ1-2 TRBV6-5 CASTERGRTNYGYTF
few TRBJ2-2 TRBV5-6 CASSLREVKAGELFF
. TRBJ1-1 TRBV19 CASSTDRGYTEAFF
. TRBJ2-1 TRBV5-4 CASINPGQGFQNEQFF
. TRBJ2-3 TRBV6-1 CASSGGGDTDTQYF